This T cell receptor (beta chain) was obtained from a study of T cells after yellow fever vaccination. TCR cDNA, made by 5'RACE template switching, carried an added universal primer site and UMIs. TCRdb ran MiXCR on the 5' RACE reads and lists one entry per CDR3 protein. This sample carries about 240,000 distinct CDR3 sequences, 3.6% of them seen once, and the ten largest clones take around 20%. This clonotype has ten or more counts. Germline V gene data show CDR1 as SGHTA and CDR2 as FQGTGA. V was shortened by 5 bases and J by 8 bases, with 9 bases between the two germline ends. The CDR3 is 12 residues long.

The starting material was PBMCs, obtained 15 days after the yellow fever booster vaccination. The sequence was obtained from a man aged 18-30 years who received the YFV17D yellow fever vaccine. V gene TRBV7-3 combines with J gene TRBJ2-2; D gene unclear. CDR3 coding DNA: TGTGCCAGCAGCCCCCCCTATGGGGAGCTGTTTTTT. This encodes CASSPPYGELFF.